This passage covers 5 T cell receptor beta chains from one sample sequenced in a study of T-cell memory formation after mild COVID-19 (TCRdb year 2021). Receptor libraries were prepared by 5' RACE. The data were produced on an Illumina NovaSeq 6000. Through fastp at Q25 and MiXCR, TCRdb rebuilt clones from the public reads, retaining in-frame beta chains. Rows with one shared CDR3 protein collapse into an entry with the most common genes and DNA. The sample profile shows fewer than 650,000 distinct CDR3 sequences; less than 25% of them were found once. The top ten clones comprise roughly 8.1% of the sample. The specimen sequenced was PBMCs or a T cell subset sorted from them (not recorded which). These receptors were taken from an adult woman who had mild COVID-19 (a few samples of this study predate the infection). The sample titles of this study are shuffled in the database, so cell type and time point are left out; the donor was told from shared clones.

This chain links TRBV7-2 with TRBJ2-3, with 8 bases aligning to TRBD1. The CDR3 consists of 17 residues. Germline CDR1 and CDR2: SGHTA and FQGNSA. After removal of 2 bases from V and 0 bases from J, the junction contained 7 bases not matched to a gene. The CDR3 sequence: CASSLPDRGTSTDTQYF. CDR3 nucleotides: TGTGCCAGCAGCTTACCAGACAGGGGCACTAGCACAGATACGCAGTATTTT.

This clonotype occurred a few times. The chain has TRBV20-1 and TRBJ1-5; 7 bases agree with TRBD1. CDR1 DFQATT and CDR2 SNEGSKA come from the germline V gene (reference sequence). The CDR3 spans 15 residues. The trim removed 2 bases at V and 3 bases at J, leaving 7 bases unmatched. The CDR3 protein is CSARFGTEPNQPQHF. Written as DNA, the CDR3 is TGCAGTGCTAGATTTGGGACAGAACCCAATCAGCCCCAGCATTTT.

The V gene is TRBV18, the J gene TRBJ2-5; D call uncertain. CDR3 length: 12 amino acids. With 4 bases removed from V and 5 bases from J, the gap between germline ends came to 8 bases. The germline V gene encodes CDR1 KGHSH and CDR2 LQKENI. DNA of the CDR3: TGTGCCAGCTCACTCTCTCCGGAGACCCAGTACTTC. It codes for CASSLSPETQYF.

This clonotype was seen only a few times. The chain carries TRBV10-3 and TRBJ2-5; D unresolved. Germline CDR1 is ENHRY and CDR2 is SYGVKD. The ends were cut back, 2 bases at V and 5 bases at J, with 6 bases in the middle. This CDR3 is built from 12 residues. The chain's CDR3 is CAISEMAETQYF. CDR3 DNA: TGTGCCATCAGTGAGATGGCGGAGACCCAGTACTTC.

This clonotype has just a few counts. The V gene is TRBV7-9, the J gene TRBJ1-1; a possible D gene is TRBD1 (5 bases). V gave up 0 bases and J gave up 8 bases, with 7 bases separating them. The CDR3 has 12 residues. Germline V CDR1 and CDR2: SEHNR, FQNEAQ (reference sequence). The CDR3: CASSLAEGEAFF. As DNA, the CDR3 is TGTGCCAGCAGCTTAGCGGAGGGGGAAGCTTTCTTT.